This entry lists 3 T cell receptor beta chains sequenced from one sample in a study of memory CD4+ T cells and cytomegalovirus serostatus (dated 2019 in TCRdb). Single viable CD3+CD4+CD8-CD45RO+ cells were sorted as memory CD4+ T cells on a FACSAria II. The library was built by means of the immunoSEQ multiplex PCR assay. In TCRdb, the immuneACCESS table is reduced to in-frame sequences with V and J assigned. These tables do not hold every clone; where another copy was compared, an unresolved V gene accounts for under half, and the others remain unexplained. This sample is represented by fewer than 90,000 clones; 78% of them were singletons. Around 2.6% of the sample belongs to the ten largest clones. Sequencing was done on a sample of memory CD4+ T cells from blood. The receptors originated from an adult in good health and CMV-seropositive.

The DNA for the CDR3 is TGTGCCTGGAGTACCGGTGCGGGGGGAGAGACCCAGTACTTC. Its translation: CAWSTGAGGETQYF. The V gene is TRBV30, the J gene TRBJ2-5; 8 bases agree with TRBD2. The CDR3 length is 14 residues. Germline trimming cut 2 bases from V and 4 bases from J; bases unmatched to any gene: 6. Looked up from germline, CDR1 is GTSNPN and CDR2 is SVGIG (reference sequence).

J is TRBJ1-1 and V is TRBV27; 7 bases line up with TRBD1. This CDR3 spans 15 amino acids. CDR1 is MNHEY, CDR2 SMNVEV, per germline (reference sequence). The V gene end was trimmed by 1 base and the J gene end by 0 bases; junction bases not matched to a gene: 2. CDR3 sequence (DNA): TGTGCCAGCAGTTTATGGACAGGTATGAACACTGAAGCTTTCTTT. This translates into CASSLWTGMNTEAFF.

V usage is TRBV30 and J usage is TRBJ1-3, with D tentatively TRBD1 (5 bases). The length of the CDR3 is 14 residues. Deletions cut 2 bases from V and 6 bases from J, with 14 bases between. In germline, CDR1 is GTSNPN, CDR2 SVGIG (reference sequence). CDR3 sequence reads: CAWSMSGTPNTIYF. CDR3 DNA sequence: TGTGCCTGGAGTATGAGTGGGACTCCAAACACCATATATTTT. The variable domain in full, with the rest retrieved from reference TRBV30 and TRBJ1-3, is SQTIHQWPATLVQPVGSPLSLECTVEGTSNPNLYWYRQAAGRGLQLLFYSVGIGQISSEVPQNLSASRPQDRQFILSSKKLLLSDSGFYLCAWSMSGTPNTIYFGEGSWLTVV.